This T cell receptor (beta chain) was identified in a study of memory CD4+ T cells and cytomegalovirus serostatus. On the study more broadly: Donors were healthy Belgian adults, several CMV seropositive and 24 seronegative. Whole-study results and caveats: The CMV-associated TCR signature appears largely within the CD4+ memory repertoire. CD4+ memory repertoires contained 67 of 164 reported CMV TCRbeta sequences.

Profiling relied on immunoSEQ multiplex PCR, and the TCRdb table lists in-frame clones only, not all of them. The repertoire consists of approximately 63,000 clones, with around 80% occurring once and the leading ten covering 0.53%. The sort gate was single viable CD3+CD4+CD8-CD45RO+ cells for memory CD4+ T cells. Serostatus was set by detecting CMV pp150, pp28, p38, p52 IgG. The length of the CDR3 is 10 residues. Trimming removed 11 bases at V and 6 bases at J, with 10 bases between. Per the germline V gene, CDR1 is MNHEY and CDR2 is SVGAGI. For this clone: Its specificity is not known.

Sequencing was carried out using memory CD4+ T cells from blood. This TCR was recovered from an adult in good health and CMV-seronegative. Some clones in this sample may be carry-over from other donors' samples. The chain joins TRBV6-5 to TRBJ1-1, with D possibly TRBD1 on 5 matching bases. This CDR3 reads CAVWGAEAFF. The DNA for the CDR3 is TGTGCCGTCTGGGGGGCTGAAGCTTTCTTT.